These 18 T cell receptor beta chains share one sample of origin, sequenced in a study of CD8+ T cells in alopecia areata. The authors extracted RNA and reverse transcribed it into cDNA as the sequencing template. Some clones are missing from TCRdb's copy, which holds only in-frame ones; the method was immunoSEQ multiplex PCR. The data hold some 190,000 clones, with approximately 65% observed a single time. Sample treatment: oral pan-JAK inhibitor, 5-10 mg twice daily. The sequenced sample was CD4+ T cells sorted from blood, obtained between weeks 43 and 45, from a patient treated with tofacitinib. These receptors were obtained from a human donor with alopecia areata.

The rearrangement links TRBV5-6 to TRBJ2-7; D gene ambiguous. V lost 7 bases to trimming and J lost 7 bases, with 18 bases between them. Germline CDR1 SGHDT, CDR2 YYEEEE. CDR3 length: 13 residues. Written as DNA, the CDR3 is TGTGCCAGCGAATTTACGACGGGCCAGGAGCAGTACTTC. As protein: CASEFTTGQEQYF.

The chain carries TRBV6-5 and TRBJ1-2; D gene uncertain. Per germline, CDR1 MNHEY and CDR2 SVGAGI. V shed 0 bases and J shed 8 bases, with 16 bases lying between them. This CDR3 is built from 15 residues. DNA for the CDR3: TGTGCCAGCAGTTACTCGAGTGTCACCCGGGCCGGCTACACCTTC. Translation gives CASSYSSVTRAGYTF.

The CDR3 DNA sequence: TGTGCCAGCAGCGTCGAGAAGGGTTATGGCTACACCTTC. Translated: CASSVEKGYGYTF. The rearrangement joins TRBV9 to TRBJ1-2; D gene ambiguous. The CDR3 totals 13 residues. Trimming cost V 2 bases and J 5 bases, with 10 bases left between them. CDR1 is SGDLS and CDR2 is YYNGEE in the germline V gene.

This clone was counted a single time. The V gene is TRBV30, the J gene TRBJ2-1; D is ambiguous. CDR1 is GTSNPN and CDR2 is SVGIG in the germline V gene (reference sequence). Trimming left V 1 base short and J 4 bases short, with 11 bases between. CDR3 length: 14 residues. The DNA of the CDR3 is TGTGCCTGGAGTGGATCCAGTTGGTACAATGAGCAGTTCTTC. It yields the protein CAWSGSSWYNEQFF.

The J gene is TRBJ2-2, the V gene TRBV29-1; 9 nucleotides agree with TRBD2. Unmatched junction bases numbered 7, after V lost 4 bases and J lost 1 base. The CDR3 totals 16 residues. The germline V gene encodes CDR1 SQVTM and CDR2 ANQGSEA. The CDR3 nucleotides read TGCAGCGTTGGGGGTAGCGGGGGAAAGAACACCGGGGAGCTGTTTTTT. Its translation is CSVGGSGGKNTGELFF.

This clone was detected only once. The chain employs TRBV29-1 and TRBJ2-6; D call uncertain. Germline CDR1 is SQVTM and CDR2 is ANQGSEA. Trimming removed 2 bases at V and 7 bases at J, with 6 bases between. The CDR3 is made up of 12 amino acids. CDR3 DNA: TGCAGCGTTGAAATGGGTGCCAACGTCCTGACTTTC. Residues: CSVEMGANVLTF.

This chain joins TRBV4-3 and TRBJ2-3, with TRBD2 identical over 13 bases. Trimming took 3 bases from V and 5 from J; bases not matched to a gene: 8. The germline CDR1 and CDR2 sequences are LGHNA and YSLEER. CDR3 size: 17 residues. The CDR3 here is CASSHDQTSGGIDTQYF. CDR3 DNA sequence: TGCGCCAGCAGCCACGACCAGACTAGCGGGGGGATAGATACGCAGTATTTT.

The chain couples TRBV5-1 to TRBJ1-1; tentatively, D is TRBD1 (6 bases). This CDR3 region has 14 residues. V gave up 3 bases and J gave up 1 base, with 10 bases separating them. Per the germline V gene, CDR1 is SGHRS and CDR2 is YFSETQ. The CDR3 region has the DNA TGCGCCAGCAGCTACCAGGACAGGAACACTGAAGCTTTCTTT. It specifies CASSYQDRNTEAFF.

This clone was counted a single time. The V call is TRBV7-3, the J call TRBJ2-7, with 8 bases matching TRBD1. V lost 5 bases and J lost 2; bases outside the gene matches: 5. Germline V gene data show CDR1 as SGHTA and CDR2 as FQGTGA. This CDR3 comprises 14 residues. The CDR3 DNA follows: TGTGCCAGCAGCCCCGGACAGGGTCCCTACGAGCAGTACTTC. It yields the protein CASSPGQGPYEQYF.

The rearrangement links TRBV30 to TRBJ1-1, with TRBD1 matching over 10 bases. The ends lost 2 bases at V and 3 bases at J; junction bases unmatched: 3. The CDR3 spans 14 residues. CDR1 is GTSNPN and CDR2 is SVGIG in the germline V gene (reference sequence). For the CDR3, the DNA is TGTGCCTGGAGTTTGGGGACAGGGGACACTGAAGCTTTCTTT. Translating gives CAWSLGTGDTEAFF.

The chain recombines TRBV29-1 with TRBJ1-1; D is perhaps TRBD1 (6 bases). Germline CDR1 reads SQVTM; CDR2 reads ANQGSEA. CDR3 length equals 13 residues. V gave up 5 bases and J gave up 7 bases, with 17 bases separating them. CDR3 sequence: CSVTGTLPGEAFF. In nucleotides, the CDR3 is TGCAGCGTTACCGGGACATTACCCGGTGAAGCTTTCTTT.

The rearrangement uses TRBV29-1 and TRBJ2-4, with no clear D. V was clipped by 7 bases and J by 0 bases, with 10 bases between them. This CDR3 comprises 13 residues. CDR1 is SQVTM, CDR2 ANQGSEA, per germline. In DNA, the CDR3 is TGCAGCGCCTACATCATAGCCAAAAACATTCAGTACTTC. Its translation: CSAYIIAKNIQYF.

The CDR3: CASCLDPANTGELFF. CDR3 nucleotide sequence: TGTGCCAGCTGTCTCGACCCCGCGAACACCGGGGAGCTGTTTTTT. The chain is built from TRBV4-2 and TRBJ2-2, with D unclear. CDR3 length: 15 residues. V lost 8 bases to trimming and J lost 0 bases, with 13 bases between them. Germline CDR1 and CDR2: LGHNA and YNFKEQ.

This chain uses TRBV25-1 with TRBJ2-1; D unresolved. Germline V gene data show CDR1 as MGHDK and CDR2 as SYGVNS. This CDR3 contains 14 residues. V lost 3 bases, J lost 3 bases, and 9 bases lay in between. The CDR3 is CASSESLVYNEQFF. The CDR3 DNA follows: TGTGCCAGCAGTGAGAGTCTGGTCTACAATGAGCAGTTCTTC.

A few counts support this clone. The J gene is TRBJ1-5, the V gene TRBV7-2, with 8 bases identical to TRBD1. Germline V CDR1 and CDR2: SGHTA, FQGNSA. This CDR3 is built from 14 residues. Unmatched junction bases numbered 6, after V lost 5 bases and J lost 6 bases. As DNA, the CDR3 is TGTGCCAGCAGCCCCGGACAGGGTGCTCAGCCCCAGCATTTT. Translating it yields CASSPGQGAQPQHF.

V is TRBV7-2 and J is TRBJ1-5; 7 bases fit TRBD1. This CDR3 comprises 14 residues. V shed 5 bases and J 5 bases; nucleotides not matched to a gene: 6. The germline gives CDR1 SGHTA, CDR2 FQGNSA. The DNA of the CDR3 is TGTGCCAGCAGCATCCGACAGGGTGATCAGCCCCAGCATTTT. It encodes CASSIRQGDQPQHF. Drawing the rest from reference TRBV7-2 and TRBJ1-5, the complete variable domain is GAGVSQSPSNKVTEKGKDVELRCDPISGHTALYWYRQSLGQGLEFLIYFQGNSAPDKSGLPSDRFSAERTGGSVSTLTIQRTQQEDSAVYLCASSIRQGDQPQHFGDGTRLSIL.

The rearrangement links TRBV30 to TRBJ2-3; D is unclear. Germline assignment: CDR1 GTSNPN and CDR2 SVGIG (reference sequence). The CDR3 contains 14 residues. Trimming took 2 bases from V and 4 from J, leaving 13 bases between them. The CDR3 region has the DNA TGTGCCTGGAGTACATGGACCTCCCCAGATACGCAGTATTTT. Protein product: CAWSTWTSPDTQYF.

This clone was seen a few times. The rearrangement uses TRBV6-1 and TRBJ2-2; no firm D call. V was cut by 4 bases and J by 0 bases, with 3 bases left in between. The CDR3 sequence is 13 residues long. Germline CDR1 is MNHNS and CDR2 is SASEGT. CDR3 coding DNA: TGTGCCAGCAGTGCTCCGAACACCGGGGAGCTGTTTTTT. Residues: CASSAPNTGELFF.